This T cell receptor beta chain is from a study of T cell repertoires in cytomegalovirus infection. About the research overall: Signatures in public TCR beta sequences pointed to both CMV infection and matching HLA type. Study outcomes and limitations: CMV-specific HLA-C-restricted TCR beta clonotypes dominated the ex vivo response.

Germline V lookup: CDR1 SEHNR, CDR2 FQNEAQ (reference sequence). The V and J ends lost 2 bases and 0 bases respectively, with 17 bases between them. The CDR3 runs 17 residues. Via MiXCR, TCRdb re-called the reads, giving one row per CDR3 protein. The profile covers about 490,000 distinct CDR3 sequences, with more than 15% appearing a single time and about 24% taken by the ten largest. This clonotype was detected many times. The antigen is undetermined. The sequencing input was CD8+ T cells from PBMCs. The receptor comes from a human donor in good health (CMV status not recorded). Some clones in this sample may be carry-over from other donors' samples. J is TRBJ2-7 and V is TRBV7-9, with a possible D match to TRBD2 (6 bases). CDR3 protein: CASSLSGGTASSYEQYF. CDR3 nucleotides: TGTGCCAGCAGCTTATCCGGAGGGACGGCTAGCTCCTACGAGCAGTACTTC. The full variable domain, rest sourced from reference TRBV7-9 and TRBJ2-7, is DTGVSQNPRHKITKRGQNVTFRCDPISEHNRLYWYRQTLGQGPEFLTYFQNEAQLEKSRLLSDRFSAERPKGSFSTLEIQRTEQGDSAMYLCASSLSGGTASSYEQYFGPGTRLTVT.